This entry lists 14 T cell receptor beta chains sequenced from one sample in a study of blood T cell repertoires in COVID-19. Profiling relied on immunoSEQ multiplex PCR, and the TCRdb table lists in-frame clones only, not all of them. The data contain under 150,000 clones, around 83% of them singletons. What was sequenced was peripheral blood. Receptors originate from a human donor in a cohort sampled during active COVID-19.

CDR3 in amino acids: CATSRDRVPSLRYF. The CDR3 region has the DNA TGTGCCACCAGCAGAGATAGGGTTCCTAGCCTGAGGTATTTT. This chain joins TRBV15 and TRBJ2-3; TRBD2 is a possible D gene (5 bases). Germline loops: CDR1 LNHNV, CDR2 YYDKDF (reference sequence). Trimming left V 0 bases short and J 14 bases short, with 18 bases between. This CDR3 spans 14 amino acids.

This clone was observed a single time. This chain uses TRBV14 with TRBJ1-1, with D perhaps TRBD1 (5 bases). The ends were cut back, 4 bases at V and 10 bases at J, with 13 bases in the middle. From germline, CDR1 is SGHDN and CDR2 FVKESK. The CDR3 runs to 12 residues. The CDR3 loop is CASSPQGVRAFF. CDR3 DNA: TGTGCCAGCAGCCCACAAGGGGTCCGAGCTTTCTTT.

The V gene is TRBV5-5, the J gene TRBJ1-1; 7 bases map to TRBD1. The CDR3 runs 16 residues. Germline V lookup: CDR1 SGHKS, CDR2 YYEKEE (reference sequence). The trim removed 2 bases at V and 0 bases at J, leaving 7 bases unmatched. CDR3 region: CASSLYPGQMNTEAFF. The CDR3 DNA is TGTGCCAGCAGCTTATACCCGGGACAGATGAACACTGAAGCTTTCTTT. Drawing the rest from reference TRBV5-5 and TRBJ1-1, the complete variable domain is DAGVTQSPTHLIKTRGQQVTLRCSPISGHKSVSWYQQVLGQGPQFIFQYYEKEERGRGNFPDRFSARQFPNYSSELNVNALLLGDSALYLCASSLYPGQMNTEAFFGQGTRLTVV.

This chain links TRBV14 with TRBJ2-1; TRBD2 aligns across 9 bases. V lost 5 bases and J lost 7; bases outside the gene matches: 12. The CDR3 has 16 residues. Germline V CDR1 and CDR2: SGHDN, FVKESK. DNA for the CDR3: TGTGCCAGCAGCTCAATCCCTAGCGGGATCAGAAATGAGCAGTTCTTC. Its protein product is CASSSIPSGIRNEQFF.

This rearrangement joins TRBV6-5 to TRBJ1-1, with a possible D match to TRBD1 (6 bases). CDR1 is MNHEY and CDR2 is SVGAGI in the germline V gene. V was trimmed by 10 bases and J by 0 bases, leaving 12 bases between them. This CDR3 spans 13 amino acids. The CDR3 sequence: CATVDSVNTEAFF. CDR3 bases: TGTGCCACGGTGGACAGCGTGAACACTGAAGCTTTCTTT.

V usage is TRBV4-3 and J usage is TRBJ2-1; 10 nucleotides align to TRBD1. Germline values: CDR1 LGHNA, CDR2 YSLEER. This CDR3 comprises 14 residues. Trimming took 4 bases from V and 7 from J; bases not matched to a gene: 4. The CDR3 DNA reads as TGCGCCAGCAGCCTAAGGACAGGGGGAAATGAGCAGTTCTTC. Protein: CASSLRTGGNEQFF.

This chain links TRBV5-6 with TRBJ2-1, with TRBD1 as a possible D gene (5 bases). This CDR3 region has 16 residues. V gave up 1 base and J gave up 0 bases, with 11 bases separating them. Germline V lookup: CDR1 SGHDT, CDR2 YYEEEE. CDR3 loop: CASSLKRTHSYNEQFF. CDR3 nucleotide sequence: TGTGCCAGCAGCTTGAAAAGGACACACTCCTACAATGAGCAGTTCTTC.

The rearrangement uses TRBV30 and TRBJ2-5, with 8 bases fitting TRBD1. The CDR3 contains 12 residues. The germline CDR1 and CDR2 sequences are GTSNPN and SVGIG (reference sequence). V shed 7 bases and J 6 bases; nucleotides not matched to a gene: 7. The CDR3 region is CASAGGSQTQYF. The CDR3 bases are TGTGCCTCCGCAGGGGGCTCACAGACCCAGTACTTC.

The chain is built from TRBV13 and TRBJ2-7, with D maybe TRBD2 (6 bases). Trimming cost V 7 bases and J 2 bases, with 18 bases left between them. The CDR3 has 15 residues. In germline, CDR1 is PRHDT, CDR2 FYEKMQ (reference sequence). In DNA, the CDR3 is TGTGCCAGCACCATCACCGGGGGAGTCCCCTACGAGCAGTACTTC. As protein: CASTITGGVPYEQYF.

V is TRBV19 and J is TRBJ2-1; perhaps TRBD2 as D (5 bases). V shed 2 bases and J shed 4 bases, with 9 bases lying between them. There are 14 residues in the CDR3. Germline CDR1 reads LNHDA; CDR2 reads SQIVND (reference sequence). The CDR3: CASSIPAGYNEQFF. DNA of the CDR3: TGTGCCAGTAGTATACCGGCGGGTTACAATGAGCAGTTCTTC.

This chain connects TRBV19 to TRBJ1-5; no definite D call. Looked up from germline, CDR1 is LNHDA and CDR2 is SQIVND (reference sequence). The CDR3 has 14 residues. Trimming stripped 3 bases from V and 1 base from J, with 7 bases between. The CDR3 is CASSIRRSNQPQHF. In nucleotides, the CDR3 is TGTGCCAGTAGTATTCGCCGGAGCAATCAGCCCCAGCATTTT. The entire variable domain, with the rest obtained from reference TRBV19 and TRBJ1-5, is as follows: DGGITQSPKYLFRKEGQNVTLSCEQNLNHDAMYWYRQDPGQGLRLIYYSQIVNDFQKGDIAEGYSVSREKKESFPLTVTSAQKNPTAFYLCASSIRRSNQPQHFGDGTRLSIL.

This clone has a handful of counts. The sample carries other DNA sequences with the same CDR3. This chain links TRBV7-7 with TRBJ2-5; 14 nucleotides agree with TRBD2. Germline CDR1 SSHAT, CDR2 FNYEAQ (reference sequence). The CDR3 loop spans 15 amino acids. The trim removed 5 bases at V and 4 bases at J, leaving 3 bases unmatched. In nucleotides, the CDR3 is TGTGCCAGCAGCCGACTAGCGGGAGGGGTAGAGACCCAGTACTTC. Protein sequence: CASSRLAGGVETQYF.

This chain links TRBV12-5 with TRBJ2-5; 8 bases are shared with TRBD2. Germline lookup yields CDR1 LGHNT and CDR2 FRNRAP. After removal of 0 bases from V and 5 bases from J, the junction contained 8 bases not matched to a gene. The CDR3 has 16 amino acids. CDR3 loop: CASGLVYPGLAETQYF. In DNA form, the CDR3 reads TGTGCTAGTGGTTTGGTTTACCCAGGACTAGCCGAGACCCAGTACTTC. Based on the CDR3 plus reference TRBV12-5 and TRBJ2-5, the full variable domain is DARVTQTPRHKVTEMGQEVTMRCQPILGHNTVFWYRQTMMQGLELLAYFRNRAPLDDSGMPKDRFSAEMPDATLATLKIQPSEPRDSAVYFCASGLVYPGLAETQYFGPGTRLLVL.

This chain joins TRBV3-1 (or the pseudogene TRBV3-2) and TRBJ2-7; 8 nucleotides align to TRBD2. The length of the CDR3 is 15 residues. The V segment lost 0 bases and the J segment 5 bases; nucleotides outside the gene matches: 6. Germline loops: CDR1 LGHDT, CDR2 YNNKEL (reference sequence). CDR3 region: CASSQDHRGGNEQYF. CDR3 in DNA: TGTGCCAGCAGCCAAGATCATCGGGGGGGGAACGAGCAGTACTTC.